This record concerns one TCR beta chain sequence. The protocol was immunoSEQ multiplex PCR, while the TCRdb copy is restricted to in-frame clones and leaves out a portion. The repertoire includes tens of thousands of clones, around 81% of them detected once, and 5% to 7% sits in the top ten. The sample originates from a study of OX40 agonist ivuxolimab in advanced cancers. Per germline, CDR1 LNHDA and CDR2 SQIVND (reference sequence). This CDR3 comprises 15 residues. V was clipped by 8 bases and J by 5 bases, with 21 bases between them. The chain combines TRBV19 with TRBJ1-2, with D perhaps TRBD1 (6 bases). The sequencing here drew on CD4+ or CD8+ T cells sorted from blood, taken in a trial of the OX40 agonist ivuxolimab. The TCR comes from an adult with an advanced solid tumor such as melanoma, head and neck, liver or kidney cancer. The DNA of the CDR3 is TGTGCCAGTTCCCCCGAGGGACACGACATTTATGGCTACACCTTC. Protein product: CASSPEGHDIYGYTF.